The entry that follows covers one T cell receptor (beta chain) sequence. As yet, its antigen is unknown. The CDR3 runs 13 residues. Trimming shortened V by 7 bases and J by 0 bases, and 7 bases separated the two germline ends. Looked up from germline, CDR1 is LNHDA and CDR2 is SQIVND (reference sequence). This sample is part of a study of siplizumab effects on memory and regulatory T cells. Study findings and constraints: Naive T cells were seemingly more diverse than memory cells, and major contributions to the alloresponse seemed to be made by them. Alloreactive sequences traceable to unstimulated CD4+ memory cells were significantly reduced by siplizumab. Roughly 80-95% of proliferating CD4+ or CD8+ clones defied assignment to a naive or memory phenotype.

For every sample, about 10^5 TCR templates were assayed. Produced via immunoSEQ multiplex PCR; TCRdb's table is partial and in-frame only. The sample comprises approximately 100,000 clones, over 85% of which are singletons, and over 0.15% rests with the top ten. The source material was non-Treg CD4+ T cells sorted from blood. This clonotype was obtained from a human donor in good health. The V and J genes are TRBV19 and TRBJ1-5; D is undetermined. CDR3 amino acids: CASTQSSNQPQHF. The CDR3 region has the DNA TGTGCCAGTACGCAGAGTAGCAATCAGCCCCAGCATTTT.